This T cell receptor (beta chain) stems from a study of long-term antiretroviral therapy in people with HIV. Study overall: There is a gap of about a decade between the earliest samples and the later 2015 immediate-ART recommendation.

This clone was observed once. immunoSEQ v3.0 was run at survey level. The sequencing target was roughly 35,000-50,000 T-cell genomes per sample. Measured with immunoSEQ multiplex PCR; TCRdb has only the in-frame clones, and not every one. The profile shows about 30,000 clones, approximately 86% of them singletons. Participants with HIV, all of them, were treated in the United States. Germline V gene data show CDR1 as SGHRS and CDR2 as YFSETQ. This CDR3 is built from 13 residues. Trimming at V came to 6 bases and at J to 9 bases, leaving 9 bases not matched to a gene. This receptor was taken from a man between 35 and 55 years old with HIV. The rearrangement joins TRBV5-1 to TRBJ2-1; 7 bases are shared with TRBD2. This material consisted of unsorted PBMCs, taken 3 years after starting antiretroviral therapy. DNA for the CDR3: TGCGCCAGCACCACCGGGGGGAGAAGTGAGCAGTTCTTC. Translation: CASTTGGRSEQFF.